These 21 T cell receptor beta chains came from one sample sequenced in a study of resident and recirculating memory T cells in vitiligo. Only in-frame clones appear in the TCRdb table, and some are missing; sequencing was by immunoSEQ multiplex PCR. The sample yields around 70,000 clones, 80% to 95% seen once. Sequencing was done on a sample of blood. These receptors came from a male donor with vitiligo.

The chain has TRBV6-5 and TRBJ2-5; D not resolved. V was trimmed by 2 bases and J by 5 bases, leaving 6 bases between them. CDR3 length equals 12 residues. From germline, CDR1 is MNHEY and CDR2 SVGAGI. The CDR3 sequence: CASSYARETQYF. The CDR3 nucleotides read TGTGCCAGCAGTTACGCCCGGGAGACCCAGTACTTC.

The chain carries TRBV7-2 and TRBJ2-2; tentative D call: TRBD1 (6 bases). In germline, CDR1 is SGHTA, CDR2 FQGNSA. V lost 1 base, J lost 0 bases, and 6 bases lay in between. This CDR3 contains 15 residues. Here the CDR3 reads CASSLGTANTGELFF. CDR3 sequence (DNA): TGTGCCAGCAGCTTAGGGACAGCGAACACCGGGGAGCTGTTTTTT.

The chain has TRBV7-2 and TRBJ2-7, with 8 bases that match TRBD1. CDR3 size: 14 residues. Per the germline V gene, CDR1 is SGHTA and CDR2 is FQGNSA. Trimming cost V 4 bases and J 3 bases; bases outside gene matches: 5. As DNA, the CDR3 is TGTGCCAGCAGCTCCCAGGGGGCAGGCTACGAGCAGTACTTC. The encoded protein is CASSSQGAGYEQYF.

The V call is TRBV7-3, the J call TRBJ2-1; 10 bases match TRBD2. Germline assignment: CDR1 SGHTA and CDR2 FQGTGA. J gave up 6 bases and V 5 bases, and 10 bases lay outside the gene matches. CDR3 length: 16 residues. CDR3 loop: CASSQSGGGLGNEQFF. CDR3 nucleotide sequence: TGTGCCAGCAGCCAAAGCGGGGGGGGTCTCGGCAATGAGCAGTTCTTC.

There are a few counts of this clone. The genes are TRBV19 and TRBJ1-5, with TRBD1 as a possible D gene (6 bases). CDR3 size: 18 residues. The germline V gene has CDR1 LNHDA and CDR2 SQIVND (reference sequence). V was cut by 3 bases and J by 0 bases, with 18 bases left in between. The CDR3 reads CASSIGQGRGYSNQPQHF. For the CDR3, the DNA is TGTGCCAGTAGTATTGGTCAGGGGAGAGGATATAGCAATCAGCCCCAGCATTTT.

The chain employs TRBV11-2 and TRBJ1-6, with 8 positions matching TRBD1. Germline V gene data show CDR1 as SGHAT and CDR2 as FQNNGV. This CDR3 contains 15 residues. V was clipped by 3 bases and J by 6 bases; unmatched bases: 4. CDR3 protein: CASSFPDRANSPLHF. In DNA, the CDR3 is TGTGCCAGCAGCTTTCCGGACAGGGCTAATTCACCCCTCCACTTT.

This CDR3 reads CASSLGWTATGGYTF. DNA for the CDR3: TGTGCCAGCAGCTTGGGCTGGACAGCCACGGGTGGCTACACCTTC. V usage is TRBV5-6 and J usage is TRBJ1-2; TRBD1 is a possible D gene (6 bases). This CDR3 spans 15 amino acids. From germline, CDR1 is SGHDT and CDR2 YYEEEE. V was shortened by 0 bases and J by 7 bases, with 16 bases between the two germline ends. The full variable domain, completed using reference TRBV5-6 and TRBJ1-2, is DAGVTQSPTHLIKTRGQQVTLRCSPKSGHDTVSWYQQALGQGPQFIFQYYEEEERQRGNFPDRFSGHQFPNYSSELNVNALLLGDSALYLCASSLGWTATGGYTFGSGTRLTVV.

The chain combines TRBV4-3 with TRBJ2-3; D remains unclear. Trimming removed 0 bases from V and 2 bases from J, with 18 bases in between. This CDR3 has 18 residues. Germline assignment: CDR1 LGHNA and CDR2 YSLEER. The CDR3 here is CASSQDRWPGLITDTQYF. In DNA, the CDR3 is TGCGCCAGCAGCCAAGATAGGTGGCCGGGTTTAATCACAGATACGCAGTATTTT.

Note on this clone: The germline gene is not matched at one end of the junction; a read error may be the cause. The chain is built from TRBV7-3 and TRBJ2-1, with 8 positions matching TRBD1. This CDR3 has 15 amino acids. The germline CDR1 and CDR2 sequences are SGHTA and FQGTGA. The CDR3 here is CASSITRTGYNEQFF. The CDR3, as DNA: TGTGCCAGCAGCATAACCCGGACAGGGTACAATGAGCAGTTCTTC.

The rearrangement uses TRBV14 and TRBJ2-7, with 9 bases identical to TRBD1. Germline assignment: CDR1 SGHDN and CDR2 FVKESK. Trimming cost V 4 bases and J 2 bases; bases outside gene matches: 6. The CDR3 contains 15 residues. In DNA, the CDR3 is TGTGCCAGCAGCCCCGGGACAGGGAGTACCTACGAGCAGTACTTC. This translates into CASSPGTGSTYEQYF.

This chain links TRBV9 with TRBJ1-5, with no clear D. This CDR3 has 15 residues. Trimming removed 4 bases from V and 5 bases from J, with 16 bases in between. In germline, CDR1 is SGDLS, CDR2 YYNGEE. Here the CDR3 reads CASSPSGGVDQPQHF. DNA of the CDR3: TGTGCCAGCAGCCCGTCGGGAGGAGTCGATCAGCCCCAGCATTTT.

The rearrangement joins TRBV6-1 to TRBJ2-7, with D perhaps matching TRBD2 (6 bases). Trimming took off 2 bases at V and 6 bases at J, with 17 bases between the two ends. This CDR3 spans 15 amino acids. Germline CDR1 is MNHNS and CDR2 is SASEGT. CDR3 sequence (DNA): TGTGCCAGCAGTGAACAGGCCGGCGGGGTCTCCGAGCAGTACTTC. Residues: CASSEQAGGVSEQYF.

This sequence joins TRBV7-2 and TRBJ2-7; 7 positions match TRBD2. The CDR3 runs to 14 residues. V dropped 5 bases and J dropped 6; count of bases not matched to a gene: 10. CDR1 is SGHTA, CDR2 FQGNSA, per germline. CDR3 protein: CASSLRTSNAEQYF. In DNA form, the CDR3 reads TGTGCCAGCAGCCTCCGGACTAGTAACGCCGAGCAGTACTTC. The whole variable domain, remainder taken from reference TRBV7-2 and TRBJ2-7, is GAGVSQSPSNKVTEKGKDVELRCDPISGHTALYWYRQSLGQGLEFLIYFQGNSAPDKSGLPSDRFSAERTGGSVSTLTIQRTQQEDSAVYLCASSLRTSNAEQYFGPGTRLTVT.

The J gene is TRBJ2-7, the V gene TRBV2; no clear D. This CDR3 is 15 amino acids long. CDR1 is SNHLY, CDR2 FYNNEI, per germline. V lost 3 bases and J 0 bases, leaving 12 bases between the germline ends. The CDR3 region is CASSDYTPNSYEQYF. CDR3 in DNA: TGTGCCAGCAGTGATTACACACCGAACTCCTACGAGCAGTACTTC. The full variable domain, with the rest looked up from reference TRBV2 and TRBJ2-7, is EPEVTQTPSHQVTQMGQEVILRCVPISNHLYFYWYRQILGQKVEFLVSFYNNEISEKSEIFDDQFSVERPDGSNFTLKIRSTKLEDSAMYFCASSDYTPNSYEQYFGPGTRLTVT.

CDR3 amino acids: CASSAGVDSNQPQHF. The CDR3 DNA reads as TGTGCCAGCAGCGCAGGGGTGGATAGCAATCAGCCCCAGCATTTT. The chain couples TRBV9 to TRBJ1-5; a weak D match, TRBD1 (6 bases). Trimming took 3 bases from V and 0 from J, leaving 10 bases between them. The CDR3 is made up of 15 amino acids. The germline gives CDR1 SGDLS, CDR2 YYNGEE.

The chain uses TRBV6-1 and TRBJ2-7; D remains unclear. Looked up from germline, CDR1 is MNHNS and CDR2 is SASEGT. This CDR3 comprises 12 residues. Trimming took off 3 bases at V and 13 bases at J, with 16 bases between the two ends. This CDR3 reads CASSESNSQPYF. The DNA for the CDR3 is TGTGCCAGCAGTGAGAGTAACTCCCAACCCTACTTC.

This clone was recorded once. The genes are TRBV7-3 and TRBJ2-3; 15 nucleotides match TRBD2. Trimming cost V 6 bases and J 6 bases; bases outside gene matches: 7. The CDR3 sequence is 16 residues long. Germline V gives CDR1 SGHTA, CDR2 FQGTGA. This CDR3 is CASRDRTSGGADTQYF. DNA of the CDR3: TGTGCCAGCAGGGACCGGACTAGCGGGGGGGCGGATACGCAGTATTTT. The full variable domain, with the rest looked up from reference TRBV7-3 and TRBJ2-3, is GAGVSQTPSNKVTEKGKYVELRCDPISGHTALYWYRQSLGQGPEFLIYFQGTGAADDSGLPNDRFFAVRPEGSVSTLKIQRTERGDSAVYLCASRDRTSGGADTQYFGPGTRLTVL.

There are a few counts of this clone. The chain recombines TRBV30 with TRBJ1-1; D call uncertain. CDR1 is GTSNPN and CDR2 is SVGIG in the germline V gene (reference sequence). V was trimmed by 7 bases and J by 2 bases, leaving 8 bases between them. The length of the CDR3 is 11 residues. CDR3 nucleotides: TGTGCCTCACGGAGTAACACTGAAGCTTTCTTT. The encoded protein is CASRSNTEAFF.

The chain carries TRBV7-8 and TRBJ2-2; TRBD2 might be the D (6 bases). This CDR3 is 17 amino acids long. With 5 bases removed from V and 0 bases from J, the gap between germline ends came to 16 bases. The germline CDR1 and CDR2 sequences are SGHVS and FQNEAQ. CDR3 in amino acids: CASSPRGAGSNTGELFF. The CDR3 coding sequence is TGTGCCAGCAGCCCCCGCGGGGCGGGTTCGAACACCGGGGAGCTGTTTTTT.

The chain carries TRBV6-5 and TRBJ1-2, with D perhaps matching TRBD1 (5 bases). V was trimmed by 0 bases and J by 10 bases, leaving 15 bases between them. The CDR3 is made up of 14 amino acids. Germline CDR1 reads MNHEY; CDR2 reads SVGAGI. The CDR3 loop reads CASSYSSGRGDYTF. CDR3 coding DNA: TGTGCCAGCAGTTACTCGTCAGGGCGAGGAGACTACACCTTC.

This clone has just one count. V usage is TRBV5-1 and J usage is TRBJ2-3, with D possibly matching TRBD2 (6 bases). The CDR3 has 15 amino acids. CDR1 is SGHRS, CDR2 YFSETQ, per germline. Trimming removed 5 bases from V and 2 bases from J, with 15 bases in between. The CDR3 loop reads CASRPPGLHTDTQYF. As DNA, the CDR3 is TGCGCCAGCAGGCCCCCGGGACTTCACACAGATACGCAGTATTTT.